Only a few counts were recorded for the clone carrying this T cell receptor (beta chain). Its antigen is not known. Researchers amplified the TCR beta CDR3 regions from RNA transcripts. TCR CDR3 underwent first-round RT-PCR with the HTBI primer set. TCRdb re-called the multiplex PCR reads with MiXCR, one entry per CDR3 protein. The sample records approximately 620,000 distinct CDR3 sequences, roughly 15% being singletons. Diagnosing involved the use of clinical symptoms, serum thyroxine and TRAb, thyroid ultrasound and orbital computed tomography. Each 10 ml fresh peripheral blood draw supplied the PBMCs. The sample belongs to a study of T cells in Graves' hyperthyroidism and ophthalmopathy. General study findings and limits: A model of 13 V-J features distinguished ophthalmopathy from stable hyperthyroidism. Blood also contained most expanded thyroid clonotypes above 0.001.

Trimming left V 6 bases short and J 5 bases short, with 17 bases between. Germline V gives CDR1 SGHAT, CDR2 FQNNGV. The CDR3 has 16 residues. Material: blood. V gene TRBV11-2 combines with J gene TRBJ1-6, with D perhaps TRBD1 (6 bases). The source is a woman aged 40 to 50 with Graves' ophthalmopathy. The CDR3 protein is CASSYAGGGNNSPLHF. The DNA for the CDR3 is TGTGCCAGCAGTTACGCCGGGGGGGGCAATAATTCACCCCTCCACTTT.